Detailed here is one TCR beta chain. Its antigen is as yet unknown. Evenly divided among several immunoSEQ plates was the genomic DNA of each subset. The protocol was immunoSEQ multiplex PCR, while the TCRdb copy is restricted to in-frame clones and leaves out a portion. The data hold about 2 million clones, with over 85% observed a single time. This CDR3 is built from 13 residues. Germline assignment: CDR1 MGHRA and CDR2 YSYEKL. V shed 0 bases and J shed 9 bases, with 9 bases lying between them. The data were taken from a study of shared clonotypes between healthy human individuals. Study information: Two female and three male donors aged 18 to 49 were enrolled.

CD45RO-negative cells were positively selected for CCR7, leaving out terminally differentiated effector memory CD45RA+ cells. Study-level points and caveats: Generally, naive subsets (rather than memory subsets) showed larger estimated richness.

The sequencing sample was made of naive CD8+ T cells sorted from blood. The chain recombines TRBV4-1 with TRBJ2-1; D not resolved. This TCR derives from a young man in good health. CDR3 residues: CASSQDGETEQFF. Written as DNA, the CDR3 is TGCGCCAGCAGCCAAGATGGAGAGACTGAGCAGTTCTTC.